This T cell receptor beta chain was found in a study of CD8+CD57+ T cells in acquired aplastic anemia. About this clonotype: Its antigen is as yet unknown.

General study results and limits: Common to patients and controls were around 30 CD8+ CDR3 sequences.

Investigators profiled TCR beta VDJ and CDR3 from genomic DNA template. TCRdb independently ran MiXCR on the reads; one entry per CDR3 protein. The sample carries fewer than 70,000 distinct CDR3 sequences, around 50% recorded once. The clonotype comes from a human donor in good health, serving as a control. The specimen was sorted CD4+, CD8+, or CD8+CD57+ T cells (not recorded which) from PBMCs.

In nucleotides, the CDR3 is TGTGCCACCAGTTCCAGGCAGTCTGAAGCTTTCTTT. This encodes CATSSRQSEAFF. The chain uses TRBV24-1 and TRBJ1-1; D is unclear. Germline V gene data show CDR1 as KGHDR and CDR2 as SFDVKD. The germline V and J ends were trimmed by 6 bases and 6 bases, with 10 bases remaining between them. This CDR3 comprises 12 residues.